Presented here are 13 T cell receptor beta chains from one specimen sequenced in a study of blood T cells in healthy people across ages. Primed by a sample-barcoded 5' primer and a J-beta primer mix, a second PCR proceeded for 7 to 11 cycles. TCRdb passed the 5' RACE reads through MiXCR, listing each CDR3 protein once. The sample records 850,000 to 1,100,000 distinct CDR3 sequences, around two fifths being singletons. The source material was blood. The origin of the receptors is a man aged 18-30 years in good health.

This clonotype was counted only a few times. This chain joins TRBV4-3 and TRBJ2-2; TRBD2 agrees at 9 bases. The V gene's germline CDR1 is LGHNA and CDR2 YSLEER. The CDR3 is 13 amino acids. V lost 4 bases to trimming and J lost 9 bases; unmatched junction nucleotides: 3. The CDR3, as DNA: TGCGCCAGCAGCCTAGCGGGGGAACGGGAGCTGTTTTTT. It is translated as CASSLAGERELFF.

The chain is built from TRBV9 and TRBJ2-3, with 8 bases identical to TRBD1. Germline CDR1 and CDR2: SGDLS and YYNGEE. CDR3 length: 17 amino acids. The V segment lost 4 bases and the J segment 1 base; nucleotides outside the gene matches: 11. CDR3 sequence reads: CASSQEVTGGGTDTQYF. DNA of the CDR3: TGTGCCAGCAGCCAAGAGGTTACAGGGGGAGGCACAGATACGCAGTATTTT. Drawing the rest from reference TRBV9 and TRBJ2-3, the complete variable domain is DSGVTQTPKHLITATGQRVTLRCSPRSGDLSVYWYQQSLDQGLQFLIQYYNGEERAKGNILERFSAQQFPDLHSELNLSSLELGDSALYFCASSQEVTGGGTDTQYFGPGTRLTVL.

The V call is TRBV20-1, the J call TRBJ1-5; possible D gene TRBD1, 6 bases. Germline CDR1 and CDR2: DFQATT and SNEGSKA (reference sequence). The CDR3 is made up of 15 amino acids. The germline V and J ends were trimmed by 4 bases and 3 bases, with 16 bases remaining between them. The CDR3: CSATQGMGANQPQHF. CDR3 sequence (DNA): TGCAGTGCTACCCAGGGGATGGGGGCCAATCAGCCCCAGCATTTT.

Comment on this clonotype: An end of the junction does not agree with germline; a read error may underlie this. The chain is built from TRBV27 and TRBJ1-1; maybe TRBD1 (6 bases). Per the germline V gene, CDR1 is MNHEY and CDR2 is SMNVEV (reference sequence). The CDR3 loop spans 16 amino acids. CDR3 region: CASSSRSGGGNPEAFF. The CDR3 DNA sequence: TGTGCCAGCAGTTCCCGGTCCGGAGGGGGGAACCCTGAAGCTTTCTTT.

The CDR3 region is CSAPSVEHTEAFF. The CDR3 region has the DNA TGCAGTGCCCCGAGTGTGGAGCACACTGAAGCTTTCTTT. The chain uses TRBV20-1 and TRBJ1-1, with D unresolved. The V end lost 6 bases, the J end lost 3 bases, and 14 bases lay between the germline ends. The length of the CDR3 is 13 residues. From germline, CDR1 is DFQATT and CDR2 SNEGSKA (reference sequence).

V and J are TRBV12-5 and TRBJ2-7, with a weak D call TRBD2 (5 bases). V was cut by 0 bases and J by 7 bases, with 16 bases left in between. The CDR3 loop spans 15 amino acids. CDR1 is LGHNT and CDR2 is FRNRAP in the germline V gene. The CDR3: CASGLVGRGYNEQYF. In nucleotides, the CDR3 is TGTGCTAGTGGTTTGGTAGGTAGAGGGTACAATGAGCAGTACTTC. The variable domain in full, completed from reference TRBV12-5 and TRBJ2-7, reads DARVTQTPRHKVTEMGQEVTMRCQPILGHNTVFWYRQTMMQGLELLAYFRNRAPLDDSGMPKDRFSAEMPDATLATLKIQPSEPRDSAVYFCASGLVGRGYNEQYFGPGTRLTVT.

This clonotype was counted a few times. V usage is TRBV12-3 or TRBV12-4 and J usage is TRBJ1-6; TRBD1 matches at 7 bases. The junction had 8 bases not matched to a gene; V was cut back by 6 bases and J by 0 bases. The CDR3 sequence is 17 residues long. CDR3 in amino acids: CASRFGTDSSYNSPLHF. The CDR3 nucleotides are TGTGCCAGCAGGTTCGGGACAGACAGCTCCTATAATTCACCCCTCCACTTT.

V and J are TRBV18 and TRBJ1-5; no firm D call. The germline gives CDR1 KGHSH, CDR2 LQKENI. Deletions cut 4 bases from V and 3 bases from J, with 13 bases between. The CDR3 has 15 residues. CDR3 in amino acids: CASSLGPRNNQPQHF. The DNA for the CDR3 is TGTGCCAGCTCACTCGGACCGCGCAACAATCAGCCCCAGCATTTT.

This chain uses TRBV5-1 with TRBJ2-3; the D gene could be TRBD1 or TRBD2 (5 bases each). The CDR3 length is 15 residues. In germline, CDR1 is SGHRS, CDR2 YFSETQ. V lost 5 bases and J lost 3, with 16 bases in between. The CDR3 protein is CASRLRGVETDTQYF. Written as DNA, the CDR3 is TGCGCCAGCAGACTGAGAGGGGTCGAGACAGATACGCAGTATTTT. Filled out from reference TRBV5-1 and TRBJ2-3, the complete variable domain reads KAGVTQTPRYLIKTRGQQVTLSCSPISGHRSVSWYQQTPGQGLQFLFEYFSETQRNKGNFPGRFSGRQFSNSRSEMNVSTLELGDSALYLCASRLRGVETDTQYFGPGTRLTVL.

On this clonotype: At one boundary the junction diverges from the germline segment, which might be a read error. This chain joins TRBV27 and TRBJ1-4; TRBD1 is a possible D gene (5 bases). The CDR3 loop spans 14 amino acids. Germline-derived CDR1 and CDR2 are MNHEY and SMNVEV (reference sequence). CDR3 DNA: TGTGCCGGCAGAAAACAGGCAACTAATGAAAAACTGTTTTTT. Translated, it gives CAGRKQATNEKLFF. Supplemented by reference TRBV27 and TRBJ1-4, the full variable domain reads EAQVTQNPRYLITVTGKKLTVTCSQNMNHEYMSWYRQDPGLGLRQIYYSMNVEVTDKGDVPEGYKVSRKEKRNFPLILESPSPNQTSLYFCAGRKQATNEKLFFGSGTQLSVL.

This clonotype was detected only a few times. This sequence joins TRBV29-1 and TRBJ1-2, with 10 bases matching TRBD1. This CDR3 has 14 residues. The trim removed 4 bases at V and 2 bases at J, leaving 4 bases unmatched. The V gene's germline CDR1 is SQVTM and CDR2 ANQGSEA. The CDR3: CSVGDRGSNYGYTF. CDR3 bases: TGCAGCGTTGGGGACAGGGGATCAAACTATGGCTACACCTTC.

This clonotype was detected a few times. J is TRBJ2-3 and V is TRBV7-2; the D is unclear. V was cut by 7 bases and J by 2 bases, with 16 bases left in between. The CDR3 has 15 amino acids. CDR1 and CDR2 from the germline V gene are SGHTA and FQGNSA. The CDR3 DNA follows: TGTGCCAGCATATTGGGCCTTCCTTACACAGATACGCAGTATTTT. It encodes CASILGLPYTDTQYF.

This clonotype has a handful of counts. The chain uses TRBV4-1 and TRBJ2-1; a possible D gene is TRBD2 (8 bases). Germline V CDR1 and CDR2: MGHRA, YSYEKL. This CDR3 region has 18 residues. V lost 2 bases, J lost 0 bases, and 17 bases lay in between. DNA for the CDR3: TGCGCCAGCAGCCAACTACCGGGGGGGGACAGCTCCTACAATGAGCAGTTCTTC. It translates to CASSQLPGGDSSYNEQFF.